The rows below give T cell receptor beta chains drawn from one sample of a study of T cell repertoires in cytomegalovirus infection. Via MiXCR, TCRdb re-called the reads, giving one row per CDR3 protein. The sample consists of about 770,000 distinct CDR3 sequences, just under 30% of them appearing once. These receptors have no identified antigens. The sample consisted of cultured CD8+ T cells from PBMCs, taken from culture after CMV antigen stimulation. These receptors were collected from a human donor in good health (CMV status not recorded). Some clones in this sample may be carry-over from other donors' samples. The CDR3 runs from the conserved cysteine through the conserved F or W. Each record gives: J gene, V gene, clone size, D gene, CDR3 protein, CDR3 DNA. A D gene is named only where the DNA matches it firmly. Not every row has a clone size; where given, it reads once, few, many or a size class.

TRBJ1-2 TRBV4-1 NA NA CASSQDVMETPIGGYTF TGCGCCAGCAGCCAAGATGTAATGGAGACGCCTATCGGTGGCTACACCTTC
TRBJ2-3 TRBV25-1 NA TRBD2 CASSGTSVIPDTQYF TGTGCCAGTTCCGGGACTAGCGTCATTCCAGATACGCAGTATTTT
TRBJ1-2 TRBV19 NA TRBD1 CASSHRGGIYGYTF TGTGCCAGTAGTCACAGGGGGGGAATCTATGGCTACACCTTC
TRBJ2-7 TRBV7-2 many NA CASSLNRGYEQYF TGTGCCAGCAGCCTTAACCGGGGTTACGAGCAGTACTTC
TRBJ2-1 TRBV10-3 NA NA CAISGRPYNEQFF TGTGCCATCAGTGGGAGGCCCTACAATGAGCAGTTCTTC
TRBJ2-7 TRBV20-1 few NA CSASTGPAEQYF TGCAGTGCTAGTACAGGGCCCGCCGAGCAGTACTTC
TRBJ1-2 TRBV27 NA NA CASSSAGGPPGYGCTF TGTGCCAGCAGTTCTGCTGGTGGCCCCCCGGGCTATGGCTGCACCTTC
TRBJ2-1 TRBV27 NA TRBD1 CASSLLWSEQGVYNEQFF TGTGCCAGCAGTTTATTATGGAGTGAACAGGGGGTTTACAATGAGCAGTTCTTC
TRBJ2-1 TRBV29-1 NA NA CSVEDHLAGADNEQFF TGCAGCGTTGAAGATCACTTGGCGGGGGCCGACAATGAGCAGTTCTTC
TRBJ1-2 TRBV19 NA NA CASSIGQAGPYYTF TGTGCCAGTAGTATAGGACAGGCTGGACCGTACTACACCTTC
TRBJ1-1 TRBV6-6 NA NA CASSPPDFEAFF TGTGCCAGCAGTCCCCCTGACTTTGAAGCTTTCTTT
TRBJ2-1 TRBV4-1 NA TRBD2 CASSHGGGSSYNEQFF TGCGCCAGCAGCCATGGCGGGGGAAGCTCCTACAATGAGCAGTTCTTC
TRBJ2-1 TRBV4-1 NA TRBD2 CASSQRRGMYNEQFF TGCGCCAGCAGCCAACGGCGGGGGATGTACAATGAGCAGTTCTTC
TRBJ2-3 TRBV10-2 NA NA CASESPSTDTQYF TGCGCCAGTGAGAGCCCCAGCACAGATACGCAGTATTTT
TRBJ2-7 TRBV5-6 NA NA CASSSDYGGYEQYF TGTGCCAGCAGCTCGGACTATGGGGGCTACGAGCAGTACTTC
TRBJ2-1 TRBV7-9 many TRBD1 CASSSTTGDLSSYNEQFF TGTGCCAGCAGCTCAACCACAGGGGACCTTTCCTCCTACAATGAGCAGTTCTTC
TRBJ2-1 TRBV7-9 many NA CASSSTSGYNEQFF TGTGCCAGCAGCTCAACCTCGGGGTACAATGAGCAGTTCTTC
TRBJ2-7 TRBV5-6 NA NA CASSWSPSYEQYF TGTGCCAGCAGTTGGTCGCCTTCCTACGAGCAGTACTTC
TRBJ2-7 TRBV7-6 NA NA CASGQFSEQYF TGTGCCTCCGGCCAATTTTCCGAGCAGTACTTC
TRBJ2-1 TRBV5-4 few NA CASSVGTPYNEQFF TGTGCCAGCAGCGTCGGGACCCCATACAATGAGCAGTTCTTC
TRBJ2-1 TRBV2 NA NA CASKAGHNEQFF TGTGCCAGCAAGGCAGGGCACAATGAGCAGTTCTTC
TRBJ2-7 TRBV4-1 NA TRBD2 CASSALERGGLEQYF TGCGCCAGCAGCGCCTTGGAGCGGGGGGGCCTCGAGCAGTACTTC
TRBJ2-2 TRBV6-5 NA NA CASSLTGQNTGELFF TGTGCCAGCAGTTTGACGGGACAGAACACCGGGGAGCTGTTTTTT
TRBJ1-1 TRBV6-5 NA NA CASSIGTVSEAFF TGTGCCAGCAGTATCGGGACCGTCTCTGAAGCTTTCTTT
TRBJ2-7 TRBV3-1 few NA CASSQEETFYEQYF TGTGCCAGCAGCCAAGAGGAGACATTCTACGAGCAGTACTTC
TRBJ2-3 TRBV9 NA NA CASSGGTGSLTDTQYF TGTGCCAGCAGCGGCGGGACGGGTTCTCTCACAGATACGCAGTATTTT
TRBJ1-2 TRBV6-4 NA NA CASSDGGPPGGYTF TGTGCCAGCAGTGACGGGGGCCCCCCGGGTGGCTACACCTTC
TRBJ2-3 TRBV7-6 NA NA CASSLTWSTDTQYF TGTGCCAGCAGCTTGACCTGGAGCACAGATACGCAGTATTTT
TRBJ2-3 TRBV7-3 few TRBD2 CASSLTGLAGGDTQYF TGTGCCAGCAGCTTAACGGGACTAGCGGGGGGGGATACGCAGTATTTT
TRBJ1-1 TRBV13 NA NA CASSPSGPFSTEAFF TGTGCCAGCAGCCCTAGTGGACCTTTCTCCACTGAAGCTTTCTTT
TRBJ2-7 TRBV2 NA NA CAITGASNEQYF TGTGCCATTACTGGGGCTTCTAACGAGCAGTACTTC
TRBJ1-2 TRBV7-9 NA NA CASSPRADYGYTF TGTGCCAGCAGCCCTCGGGCGGACTATGGCTACACCTTC
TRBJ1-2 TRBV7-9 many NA CASSLFNYGYTF TGTGCCAGCAGCTTATTTAACTATGGCTACACCTTC
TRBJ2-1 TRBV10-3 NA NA CAISAAGRSEQFF TGTGCCATCAGCGCCGCGGGGAGATCTGAGCAGTTCTTC
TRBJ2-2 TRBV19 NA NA CASSNRGGATGELFF TGTGCCAGTAGTAACCGCGGAGGAGCCACCGGGGAGCTGTTTTTT
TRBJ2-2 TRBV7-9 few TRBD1 CASSEWTGRTGELFF TGTGCCAGCAGCGAGTGGACAGGGCGCACCGGGGAGCTGTTTTTT
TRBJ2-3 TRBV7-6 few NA CASSSLAETSTDTQYF TGTGCCAGCAGCTCTTTAGCGGAGACTAGCACAGATACGCAGTATTTT
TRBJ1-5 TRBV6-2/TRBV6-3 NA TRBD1 CASSVQGQGFHQPQHF TGTGCCAGCAGTGTCCAGGGACAGGGGTTCCATCAGCCCCAGCATTTT
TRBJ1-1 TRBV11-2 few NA CASSLEAGWNTEAFF TGTGCCAGCAGCTTAGAGGCAGGGTGGAACACTGAAGCTTTCTTT
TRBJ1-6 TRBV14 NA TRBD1 CASSPGQATSYNSPLHF TGTGCCAGCAGCCCCGGACAGGCGACCTCCTATAATTCACCCCTCCACTTT
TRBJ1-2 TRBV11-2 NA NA CASSLPMNYGYTF TGTGCCAGCAGCTTACCGATGAACTATGGCTACACCTTC
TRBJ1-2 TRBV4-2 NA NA CASSQEYFGPAGGYTF TGTGCCAGCAGCCAAGAATATTTCGGGCCCGCCGGCGGCTACACCTTC
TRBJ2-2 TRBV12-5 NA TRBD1 CASALGQGAAGELFF TGTGCTAGTGCTTTAGGACAGGGGGCCGCCGGGGAGCTGTTTTTT
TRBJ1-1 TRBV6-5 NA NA CASSYSPDIRSEAFF TGTGCCAGCAGTTACTCGCCCGACATTCGGTCTGAAGCTTTCTTT
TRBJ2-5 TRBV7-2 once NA CASSLTRKTQYF TGTGCCAGCAGCTTAACTCGGAAGACCCAGTACTTC
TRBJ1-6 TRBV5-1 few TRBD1 CASSTTGDSPLHF TGCGCCAGCAGCACGACAGGGGATTCACCCCTCCACTTT
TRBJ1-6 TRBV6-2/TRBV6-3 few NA CASSPSGQSGSPLHF TGTGCCAGCAGTCCCTCCGGACAGTCAGGCTCACCCCTCCACTTT
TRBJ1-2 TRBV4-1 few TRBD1 CASSQGGGTGLSNYGCTF TGCGCCAGCAGCCAAGGGGGAGGGACAGGCCTATCTAACTATGGCTGCACCTTC
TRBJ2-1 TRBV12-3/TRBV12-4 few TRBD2 CASRTGLAGGSYNEQFF TGTGCCAGCAGGACAGGACTAGCGGGGGGCTCCTACAATGAGCAGTTCTTC